This T cell receptor beta chain was identified during a study of blood T cell repertoires in COVID-19. Across the study: Samples of COVID-19 (acute and convalescent) were obtained from the United States, Italy and Spain. In each case, the material was cDNA or gDNA derived from T cells, B-cell-depleted T cells, or PBMCs.

In the original workflow: Using reference gene primer amplification, nucleated cell counts were estimated. Profiled with immunoSEQ multiplex PCR; TCRdb holds only in-frame clones, not every one. Clone size and the V and J calls come from that table; the DNA yielded D and trimming. The table lists about 350,000 clones, about 90% of them singletons. Patients of the Seattle cohort, enrolled during active infection, were followed longitudinally. Concerning this clone: In the same sample, other DNA sequences code for this CDR3.

Germline V gene lookup returns CDR1 GTSNPN and CDR2 SVGIG (reference sequence). This CDR3 contains 13 residues. Trimming pared 0 bases from V and 4 bases from J, leaving 7 bases between. This chain connects TRBV30 to TRBJ1-5; D perhaps matches TRBD1 (6 bases). The TCR comes from a woman in her 70s with COVID-19, enrolled during active disease. The sequencing input was peripheral blood. The CDR3 DNA reads TGTGCCTGGAGTGTACAGGGAAATCAGCCCCAGCATTTT. It encodes CAWSVQGNQPQHF.